The 31 T cell receptor beta chains below were found in one sample sequenced in a study of shared clonotypes between healthy human individuals. Clones were sequenced by immunoSEQ multiplex PCR, and TCRdb holds only the in-frame ones, with some missing. Of 2 million to 2.5 million clones in the sample, under 97% were seen once. The sequencing sample was made of naive CD4+ T cells sorted from blood. Noted subset: CD45RA+ positively selected. The receptor set was obtained from a man in his late teens or twenties in good health.

V usage is TRBV5-1 and J usage is TRBJ2-2, with D possibly being TRBD1 (6 bases). Germline CDR1 and CDR2: SGHRS and YFSETQ. This CDR3 is 16 amino acids long. The V end was cut by 4 bases, the J end by 0 bases, with 13 bases between. CDR3 DNA: TGCGCCAGCAGCCTTAACAGGGTCGCGAACACCGGGGAGCTGTTTTTT. Amino acid sequence: CASSLNRVANTGELFF.

The chain joins TRBV5-8 to TRBJ2-2; the match to TRBD2 covers 11 bases. Germline lookup yields CDR1 SGHTS and CDR2 YDEGEE. V gave up 4 bases and J gave up 0 bases; unmatched junction bases: 2. The CDR3 has 16 residues. The CDR3 protein is CASSRGLAANTGELFF. The CDR3 DNA reads TGTGCCAGCAGCCGGGGACTAGCGGCGAACACCGGGGAGCTGTTTTTT.

V usage is TRBV5-4 and J usage is TRBJ1-1; the D is unclear. CDR1 and CDR2 (germline): SGHNT, YYREEE (reference sequence). Deletions cut 3 bases from V and 3 bases from J, with 6 bases between. This CDR3 is 12 amino acids long. This chain's CDR3 is CASSSGDTEAFF. As DNA, the CDR3 is TGTGCCAGCAGCTCTGGAGACACTGAAGCTTTCTTT. Drawing the rest from reference TRBV5-4 and TRBJ1-1, the complete variable domain is ETGVTQSPTHLIKTRGQQVTLRCSSQSGHNTVSWYQQALGQGPQFIFQYYREEENGRGNFPPRFSGLQFPNYSSELNVNALELDDSALYLCASSSGDTEAFFGQGTRLTVV.

The J gene is TRBJ2-7, the V gene TRBV10-3, with 9 bases fitting TRBD2. This CDR3 region has 16 residues. V was pared by 6 bases and J by 5 bases, with 14 bases of the junction left unmatched. Germline V gene data show CDR1 as ENHRY and CDR2 as SYGVKD. The CDR3 sequence is CAIRALPSREGNEQYF. The CDR3 DNA reads TGTGCCATCAGGGCGTTGCCTTCGCGGGAGGGAAACGAGCAGTACTTC.

V usage is TRBV5-1 and J usage is TRBJ2-2, with TRBD1 as a possible D gene (5 bases). The V gene's germline CDR1 is SGHRS and CDR2 YFSETQ. V was trimmed by 4 bases and J by 3 bases, leaving 13 bases between them. CDR3 length: 15 amino acids. CDR3 loop: CASSLQDTYTGELFF. The CDR3 DNA sequence: TGCGCCAGCAGCCTCCAGGACACCTACACCGGGGAGCTGTTTTTT.

The gene calls are TRBV4-1 and TRBJ1-5; no clear D. The germline V gene has CDR1 MGHRA and CDR2 YSYEKL. The CDR3 is 14 residues long. The V end lost 0 bases, the J end lost 7 bases, and 10 bases lay between the germline ends. CDR3 in amino acids: CASSQENGWQPQHF. Here the CDR3 DNA reads TGCGCCAGCAGCCAAGAGAATGGTTGGCAGCCCCAGCATTTT.

The chain carries TRBV6-1 and TRBJ1-4, with D maybe TRBD1 (5 bases). CDR1 is MNHNS and CDR2 is SASEGT in the germline V gene. The CDR3 is made up of 15 amino acids. Trimming stripped 2 bases from V and 7 bases from J, with 14 bases between. The CDR3 DNA reads TGTGCCAGCAGTGAAAGTGGGGGGATAAGTGAAAAACTGTTTTTT. This translates into CASSESGGISEKLFF.

In regard to this clone: The same CDR3 also results from other DNA sequences found in this sample. The rearrangement links TRBV28 to TRBJ2-1; 12 bases fit TRBD2. Losses at the gene ends were 7 bases for V and 2 bases for J; bases not matched to a gene: 3. The CDR3 length is 15 residues. Germline values: CDR1 MDHEN, CDR2 SYDVKM. CDR3 protein: CASTLAGGPYNEQFF. The CDR3 coding sequence is TGTGCCAGCACCCTAGCGGGGGGGCCCTACAATGAGCAGTTCTTC.

The chain couples TRBV5-1 to TRBJ1-5; D may be TRBD1 (5 bases). V lost 2 bases, J lost 0 bases, and 12 bases lay in between. The germline gives CDR1 SGHRS, CDR2 YFSETQ. This CDR3 has 16 residues. CDR3 DNA sequence: TGCGCCAGCAGCTTTGGGGGGATTGATAGCAATCAGCCCCAGCATTTT. Translating gives CASSFGGIDSNQPQHF. The entire variable domain, with the rest obtained from reference TRBV5-1 and TRBJ1-5, is as follows: KAGVTQTPRYLIKTRGQQVTLSCSPISGHRSVSWYQQTPGQGLQFLFEYFSETQRNKGNFPGRFSGRQFSNSRSEMNVSTLELGDSALYLCASSFGGIDSNQPQHFGDGTRLSIL.

The chain is built from TRBV6-6 and TRBJ2-5, with 7 bases aligning to TRBD1. Germline CDR1 is MNHNY and CDR2 is SVGAGI (reference sequence). V shed 6 bases and J 7 bases; nucleotides not matched to a gene: 8. This CDR3 region has 13 residues. CDR3 nucleotide sequence: TGTGCCAGCAGGGAAGGACCAGGGGGGACCCAGTACTTC. Translated: CASREGPGGTQYF.

V is TRBV6-5 and J is TRBJ1-6; D is unresolved. Germline CDR1 MNHEY, CDR2 SVGAGI. The CDR3 runs 15 residues. Trimming took 6 bases from V and 0 from J, leaving 9 bases between them. CDR3 region: CASSRISSYNSPLHF. The CDR3 DNA reads as TGTGCCAGCAGCCGTATCAGCTCCTATAATTCACCCCTCCACTTT.

This clone came up once. The gene calls are TRBV14 and TRBJ2-5; 8 bases agree with TRBD2. Trimming cost V 3 bases and J 7 bases; bases outside gene matches: 16. The CDR3 is 17 residues long. Germline CDR1 SGHDN, CDR2 FVKESK. The CDR3 DNA sequence: TGTGCCAGCAGCCAGCTCTCGGGGACTAGGCTTGATGGGACCCAGTACTTC. This sequence encodes CASSQLSGTRLDGTQYF.

The gene calls are TRBV2 and TRBJ1-1, with D unresolved. Germline V gives CDR1 SNHLY, CDR2 FYNNEI. The CDR3 spans 14 residues. The V and J ends lost 6 bases and 1 base respectively, with 12 bases between them. The CDR3 region is CASSNGIQNTEAFF. DNA for the CDR3: TGTGCCAGCAGCAACGGTATACAGAACACTGAAGCTTTCTTT.

J is TRBJ2-5 and V is TRBV5-1; 8 bases are shared with TRBD2. The CDR3 totals 14 residues. Germline-derived CDR1 and CDR2 are SGHRS and YFSETQ. V was pared by 4 bases and J by 2 bases, with 4 bases of the junction left unmatched. CDR3 nucleotide sequence: TGCGCCAGCAGCGGCGCTAGCGGGCAAGAGACCCAGTACTTC. Its protein is CASSGASGQETQYF.

J is TRBJ1-6 and V is TRBV19, with D perhaps matching TRBD1 (5 bases). CDR3 length equals 15 residues. V lost 3 bases and J lost 7, with 13 bases in between. The germline gives CDR1 LNHDA, CDR2 SQIVND (reference sequence). DNA of the CDR3: TGTGCCAGTAGTATGGTTGAGGGGAGGAATTCACCCCTCCACTTT. It specifies CASSMVEGRNSPLHF.

The rearrangement links TRBV2 to TRBJ2-1; D call uncertain. Germline V gives CDR1 SNHLY, CDR2 FYNNEI. The CDR3 consists of 14 residues. V lost 6 bases and J 2 bases, leaving 11 bases between the germline ends. CDR3 coding DNA: TGTGCCAGCAGCGTGGACCGAGCCTACAATGAGCAGTTCTTC. This encodes CASSVDRAYNEQFF.

The chain recombines TRBV6-5 with TRBJ2-7, with D uncertain. This CDR3 is 12 amino acids long. Germline V CDR1 and CDR2: MNHEY, SVGAGI. V was shortened by 4 bases and J by 6 bases, with 10 bases between the two germline ends. CDR3 DNA sequence: TGTGCCAGCAGTTCCCCCCTTCTCGAGCAGTACTTC. It yields the protein CASSSPLLEQYF.

The chain employs TRBV4-3 and TRBJ2-6; 11 positions match TRBD2. This CDR3 is 17 amino acids long. V lost 5 bases, J lost 0 bases, and 3 bases stayed unmatched. Germline V gene sequence: CDR1 LGHNA, CDR2 YSLEER. CDR3 sequence (DNA): TGCGCCAGCAGCGGGACTAGCGGCCGCTCTGGGGCCAACGTCCTGACTTTC. Translated, it gives CASSGTSGRSGANVLTF.

This clone was seen once. V usage is TRBV7-2 and J usage is TRBJ1-5, with D perhaps matching TRBD1 (5 bases). CDR3 length: 15 residues. In germline, CDR1 is SGHTA, CDR2 FQGNSA. Trimming took 3 bases from V and 1 from J, leaving 10 bases between them. The DNA for the CDR3 is TGTGCCAGCAGCTTCGGGGGTTCCAGCAATCAGCCCCAGCATTTT. It translates to CASSFGGSSNQPQHF.

This sequence joins TRBV9 and TRBJ2-7; weak D call: TRBD1 (5 bases). The ends were cut back, 2 bases at V and 2 bases at J, with 11 bases in the middle. The CDR3 extends over 14 amino acids. The germline V gene has CDR1 SGDLS and CDR2 YYNGEE. In nucleotides, the CDR3 is TGTGCCAGCAGCGTCACAGGATCAACCTACGAGCAGTACTTC. Translation gives CASSVTGSTYEQYF.

This rearrangement joins TRBV21-1 to TRBJ1-1; no DNA check was done on the table's D call, TRBD1. TRBV21-1 is noted as a pseudogene. This CDR3 spans 16 amino acids. In DNA, the CDR3 is TGTGCCAGCAGCAAAGTCTGTGGCAGGGGGGACACTGAAGCTTTCTTT. Protein sequence: CASSKVCGRGDTEAFF.

The chain recombines TRBV30 with TRBJ2-5; maybe TRBD2 (6 bases). CDR1 and CDR2 (germline): GTSNPN, SVGIG (reference sequence). There are 11 residues in the CDR3. Trimming left V 3 bases short and J 9 bases short, with 11 bases between. In DNA, the CDR3 is TGTGCCTGGAGCAAAGGAGGGTCCCAGTACTTC. This encodes CAWSKGGSQYF.

The chain recombines TRBV5-1 with TRBJ2-7; TRBD2 is a possible D gene (5 bases). Trimming took off 2 bases at V and 6 bases at J, with 15 bases between the two ends. CDR1 is SGHRS and CDR2 is YFSETQ in the germline V gene. This CDR3 contains 14 residues. The CDR3 region is CASSFSGIGSEQYF. CDR3 coding DNA: TGCGCCAGCAGCTTTTCGGGGATAGGAAGCGAGCAGTACTTC.

The rearrangement joins TRBV18 to TRBJ2-7, with D perhaps TRBD1 (6 bases). Per germline, CDR1 KGHSH and CDR2 LQKENI. This CDR3 is built from 14 residues. The V and J ends lost 6 bases and 3 bases respectively, with 15 bases between them. The CDR3: CASSETGSGYEQYF. The CDR3 coding sequence is TGTGCCAGCTCGGAGACAGGATCGGGCTACGAGCAGTACTTC. Using reference TRBV18 and TRBJ2-7 for the parts outside the CDR3, the full variable domain is NAGVMQNPRHLVRRRGQEARLRCSPMKGHSHVYWYRQLPEEGLKFMVYLQKENIIDESGMPKERFSAEFPKEGPSILRIQQVVRGDSAAYFCASSETGSGYEQYFGPGTRLTVT.

The genes are TRBV19 and TRBJ2-1; 7 bases map to TRBD1. V lost 3 bases and J lost 8; bases outside the gene matches: 19. This CDR3 spans 18 amino acids. Per germline, CDR1 LNHDA and CDR2 SQIVND (reference sequence). CDR3 nucleotide sequence: TGTGCCAGTAGTATCTTGGACCCCTTTTTTGACAGGGTAGATGAGCAGTTCTTC. This translates into CASSILDPFFDRVDEQFF.

The rearrangement uses TRBV6-1 and TRBJ1-1; 9 nucleotides match TRBD1. The CDR3 totals 14 residues. The germline V gene has CDR1 MNHNS and CDR2 SASEGT. V gave up 6 bases and J gave up 3 bases; unmatched junction bases: 5. The CDR3 coding sequence is TGTGCCAGCAGAGACAGGGGGGCGTACACTGAAGCTTTCTTT. Translated, it gives CASRDRGAYTEAFF.

The CDR3 coding sequence is TGCGCCAGCAGCCAAGAGAGTGAGCAGTACTTC. This sequence encodes CASSQESEQYF. This rearrangement joins TRBV4-1 to TRBJ2-7; the D is unclear. CDR1 and CDR2 from the germline V gene are MGHRA and YSYEKL. The V end lost 0 bases, the J end lost 7 bases, and 4 bases lay between the germline ends. The CDR3 is 11 amino acids.

The rearrangement links TRBV4-1 to TRBJ2-1, with D possibly matching TRBD2 (5 bases). CDR1 is MGHRA, CDR2 YSYEKL, per germline. The germline V and J ends were trimmed by 2 bases and 4 bases, with 9 bases remaining between them. The CDR3 length is 14 residues. CDR3 region: CASSQTGIYNEQFF. The DNA for the CDR3 is TGCGCCAGCAGCCAAACGGGGATATACAATGAGCAGTTCTTC.

Points on this clone: Other DNA sequences from this sample encode an identical CDR3 as well. The CDR3 is CASSPLAGINTDTQYF. CDR3 DNA: TGTGCCAGCTCACCACTAGCGGGGATCAACACAGATACGCAGTATTTT. The chain joins TRBV18 to TRBJ2-3; 8 positions agree with TRBD2. This CDR3 has 16 amino acids. Germline trimming cut 1 base from V and 2 bases from J; bases unmatched to any gene: 5. Germline V gene data show CDR1 as KGHSH and CDR2 as LQKENI.

This chain connects TRBV18 to TRBJ2-3, with 12 bases aligning to TRBD2. The CDR3 has 15 residues. The V segment lost 6 bases and the J segment 4 bases; nucleotides outside the gene matches: 5. Germline values: CDR1 KGHSH, CDR2 LQKENI. The CDR3 coding sequence is TGTGCCAGCTCTTCGGGACTAGCGGGTTCAGATACGCAGTATTTT. It codes for CASSSGLAGSDTQYF.

The V gene is TRBV6-6, the J gene TRBJ2-7; weak D call: TRBD2 (6 bases). The CDR3 covers 14 residues. CDR1 is MNHNY, CDR2 SVGAGI, per germline (reference sequence). Trimming cost V 6 bases and J 0 bases, with 12 bases left between them. The CDR3 DNA sequence: TGTGCCAGCAGGCGGGACGGATTCTCCTACGAGCAGTACTTC. Translating gives CASRRDGFSYEQYF.